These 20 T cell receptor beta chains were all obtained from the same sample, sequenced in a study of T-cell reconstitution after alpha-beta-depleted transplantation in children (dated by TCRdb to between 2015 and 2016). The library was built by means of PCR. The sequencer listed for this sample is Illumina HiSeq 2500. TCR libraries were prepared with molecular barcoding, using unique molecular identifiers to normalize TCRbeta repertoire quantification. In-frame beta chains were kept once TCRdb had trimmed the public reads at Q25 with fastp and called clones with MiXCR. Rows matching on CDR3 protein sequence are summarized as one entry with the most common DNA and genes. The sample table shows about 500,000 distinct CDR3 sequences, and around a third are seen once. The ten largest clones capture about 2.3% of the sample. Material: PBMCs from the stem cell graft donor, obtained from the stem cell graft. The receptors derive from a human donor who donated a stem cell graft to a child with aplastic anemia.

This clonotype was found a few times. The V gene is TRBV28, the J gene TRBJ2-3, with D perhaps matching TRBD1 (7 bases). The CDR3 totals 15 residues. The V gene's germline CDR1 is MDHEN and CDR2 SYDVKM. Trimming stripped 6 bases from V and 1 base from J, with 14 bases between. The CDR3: CASRAQGGGTDTQYF. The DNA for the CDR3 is TGTGCCAGCAGGGCCCAGGGGGGCGGCACAGATACGCAGTATTTT.

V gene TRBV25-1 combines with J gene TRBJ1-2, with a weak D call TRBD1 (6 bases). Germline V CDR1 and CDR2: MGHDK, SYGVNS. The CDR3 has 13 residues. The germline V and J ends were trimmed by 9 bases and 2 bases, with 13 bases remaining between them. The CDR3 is CARGGRANYGYTF. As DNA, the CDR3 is TGTGCCAGGGGGGGCAGGGCCAACTATGGCTACACCTTC.

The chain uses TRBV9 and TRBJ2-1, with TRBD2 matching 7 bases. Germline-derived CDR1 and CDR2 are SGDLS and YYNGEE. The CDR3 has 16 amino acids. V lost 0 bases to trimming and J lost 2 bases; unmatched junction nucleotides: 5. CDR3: CASSVVFAGAYNEQFF. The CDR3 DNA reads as TGTGCCAGCAGCGTAGTGTTTGCGGGAGCCTACAATGAGCAGTTCTTC.

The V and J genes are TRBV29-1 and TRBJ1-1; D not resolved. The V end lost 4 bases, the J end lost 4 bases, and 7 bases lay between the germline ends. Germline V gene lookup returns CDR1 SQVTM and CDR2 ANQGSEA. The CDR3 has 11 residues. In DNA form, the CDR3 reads TGCAGCGTTGTAAAATTCACTGAAGCTTTCTTT. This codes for CSVVKFTEAFF.

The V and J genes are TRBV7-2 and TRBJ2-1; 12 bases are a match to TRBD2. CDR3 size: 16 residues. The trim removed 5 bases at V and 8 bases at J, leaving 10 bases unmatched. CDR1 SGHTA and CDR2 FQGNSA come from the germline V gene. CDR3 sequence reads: CASSLLLAGGYDEQFF. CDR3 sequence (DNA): TGTGCCAGCAGCCTTCTACTAGCGGGGGGTTATGATGAGCAGTTCTTC.

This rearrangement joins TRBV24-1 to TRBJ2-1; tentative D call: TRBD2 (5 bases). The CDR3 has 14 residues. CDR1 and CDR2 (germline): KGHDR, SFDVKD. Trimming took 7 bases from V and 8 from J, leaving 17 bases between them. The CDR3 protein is CATSHTASTHEQFF. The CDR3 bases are TGTGCCACCAGCCATACCGCTAGCACCCATGAGCAGTTCTTC.

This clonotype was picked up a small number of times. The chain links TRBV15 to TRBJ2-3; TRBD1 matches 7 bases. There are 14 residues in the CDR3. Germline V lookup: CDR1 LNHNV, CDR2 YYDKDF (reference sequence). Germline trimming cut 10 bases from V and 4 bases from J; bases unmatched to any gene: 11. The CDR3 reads CAISTGEFPDTQYF. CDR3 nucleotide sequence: TGTGCCATCAGTACAGGGGAATTCCCAGATACGCAGTATTTT.

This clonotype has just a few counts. CDR3 DNA: TGTGCCAGCAGCGCCTGGGACATTAGCACAGATACGCAGTATTTT. It encodes CASSAWDISTDTQYF. The chain links TRBV5-6 to TRBJ2-3; TRBD1 is a possible D gene (6 bases). In germline, CDR1 is SGHDT, CDR2 YYEEEE. V was shortened by 4 bases and J by 0 bases, with 12 bases between the two germline ends. The CDR3 is made up of 15 amino acids.

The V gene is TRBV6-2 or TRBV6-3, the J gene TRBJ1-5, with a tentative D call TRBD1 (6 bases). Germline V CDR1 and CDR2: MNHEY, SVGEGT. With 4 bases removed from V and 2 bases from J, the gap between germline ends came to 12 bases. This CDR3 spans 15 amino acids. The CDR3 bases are TGTGCCAGCAGTTCCACAGGGTACGGCAATCAGCCCCAGCATTTT. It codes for CASSSTGYGNQPQHF.

The CDR3 sequence: CASSLNGAAYEQYF. DNA of the CDR3: TGTGCCAGCAGTTTAAACGGAGCAGCCTACGAGCAGTACTTC. J is TRBJ2-7 and V is TRBV27, with no clear D. CDR3 length: 14 residues. V was clipped by 2 bases and J by 2 bases, with 10 bases between them. CDR1 and CDR2 from the germline V gene are MNHEY and SMNVEV (reference sequence).

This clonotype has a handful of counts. The CDR3 coding sequence is TGCAGTGCTAGGGACGACAGGGCTTACACTGAAGCTTTCTTT. It yields the protein CSARDDRAYTEAFF. This chain links TRBV20-1 with TRBJ1-1, with 7 bases aligning to TRBD1. V lost 3 bases, J lost 3 bases, and 7 bases stayed unmatched. The CDR3 runs to 14 residues. Germline CDR1 and CDR2: DFQATT and SNEGSKA (reference sequence).

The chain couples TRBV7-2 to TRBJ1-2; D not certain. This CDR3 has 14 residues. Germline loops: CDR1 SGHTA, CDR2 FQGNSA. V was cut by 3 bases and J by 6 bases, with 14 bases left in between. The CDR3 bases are TGTGCCAGCAGCTTCAGACGCCAAGAAGATGGCTACACCTTC. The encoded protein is CASSFRRQEDGYTF.

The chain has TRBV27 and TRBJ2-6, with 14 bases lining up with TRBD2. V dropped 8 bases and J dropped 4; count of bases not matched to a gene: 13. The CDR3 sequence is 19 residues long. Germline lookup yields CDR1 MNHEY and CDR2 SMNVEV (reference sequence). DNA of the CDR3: TGTGCCAGCGCTCCTCTACCGGGACTAGCGGGAGCCGGGGCCAACGTCCTGACTTTC. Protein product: CASAPLPGLAGAGANVLTF.

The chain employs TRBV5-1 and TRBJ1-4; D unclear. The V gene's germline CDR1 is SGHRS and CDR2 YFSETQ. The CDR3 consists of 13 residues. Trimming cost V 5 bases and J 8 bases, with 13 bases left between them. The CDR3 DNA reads TGCGCCAGCAGACCCCTGGAAGGAGAAAAACTGTTTTTT. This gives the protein CASRPLEGEKLFF.

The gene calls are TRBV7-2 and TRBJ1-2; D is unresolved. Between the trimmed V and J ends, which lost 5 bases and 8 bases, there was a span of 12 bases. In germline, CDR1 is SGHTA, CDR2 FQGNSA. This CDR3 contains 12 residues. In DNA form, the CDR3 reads TGTGCCAGCAGCGCGGAGGGTGCCGGCTACACCTTC. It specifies CASSAEGAGYTF.

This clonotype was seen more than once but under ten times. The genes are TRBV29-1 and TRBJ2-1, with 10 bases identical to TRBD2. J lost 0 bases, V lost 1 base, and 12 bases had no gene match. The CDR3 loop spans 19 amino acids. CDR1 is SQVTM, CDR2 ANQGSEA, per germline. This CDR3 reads CSVEGWASGGSFSYNEQFF. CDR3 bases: TGCAGCGTTGAAGGATGGGCTAGCGGGGGCTCTTTCTCCTACAATGAGCAGTTCTTC.

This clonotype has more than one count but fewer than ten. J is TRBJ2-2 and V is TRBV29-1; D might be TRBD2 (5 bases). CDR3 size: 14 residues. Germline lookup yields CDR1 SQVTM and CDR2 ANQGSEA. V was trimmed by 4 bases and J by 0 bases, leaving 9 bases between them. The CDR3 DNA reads TGCAGCGTTGTGGGCGGGTCGAACACCGGGGAGCTGTTTTTT. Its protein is CSVVGGSNTGELFF.

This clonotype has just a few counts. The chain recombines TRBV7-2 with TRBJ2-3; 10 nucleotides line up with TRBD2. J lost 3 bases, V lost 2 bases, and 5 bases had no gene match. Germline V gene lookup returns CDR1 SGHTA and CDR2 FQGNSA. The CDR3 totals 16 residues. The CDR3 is CASSLRTSGATDTQYF. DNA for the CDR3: TGTGCCAGCAGCTTACGGACTAGCGGCGCAACAGATACGCAGTATTTT.

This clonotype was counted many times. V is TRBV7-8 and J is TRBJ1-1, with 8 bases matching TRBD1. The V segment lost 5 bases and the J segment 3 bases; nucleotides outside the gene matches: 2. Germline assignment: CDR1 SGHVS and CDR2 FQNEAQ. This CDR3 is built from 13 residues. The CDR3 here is CASSPDRDTEAFF. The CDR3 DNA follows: TGTGCCAGCAGCCCGGACAGGGACACTGAAGCTTTCTTT. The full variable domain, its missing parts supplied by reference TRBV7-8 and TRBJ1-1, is GAGVSQSPRYKVAKRGQDVALRCDPISGHVSLFWYQQALGQGPEFLTYFQNEAQLDKSGLPSDRFFAERPEGSVSTLKIQRTQQEDSAVYLCASSPDRDTEAFFGQGTRLTVV.

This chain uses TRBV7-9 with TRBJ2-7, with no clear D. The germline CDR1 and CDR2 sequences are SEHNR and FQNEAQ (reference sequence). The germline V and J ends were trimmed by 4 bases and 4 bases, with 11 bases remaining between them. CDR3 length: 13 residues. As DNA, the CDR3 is TGTGCCAGCAGCTCCCTCCGTGCATACGAGCAGTACTTC. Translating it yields CASSSLRAYEQYF.